The T cell receptor (beta chain) described here comes from a study of blood T cell repertoires in COVID-19. Per the study methods: Estimates of nucleated cell counts were drawn from the amplification of reference gene primers. Assay used: immunoSEQ multiplex PCR; TCRdb lists only in-frame clones, some missing. V and J calls and clone size come straight from that table; D and trimming were deduced from the DNA. The sample shows about 240,000 clones, roughly 80% of them seen only once. This clone was seen a few times. The germline V gene has CDR1 SGHNT and CDR2 YENEEA. The ends lost 4 bases at V and 6 bases at J; junction bases unmatched: 8. This CDR3 spans 15 amino acids.

The chain joins TRBV11-3 to TRBJ2-1, with 8 nucleotides matching TRBD2. This TCR was sampled from a woman in her late teens or twenties with acute or convalescent COVID-19. Sequenced input: peripheral blood. The CDR3 nucleotides read TGTGCCAGCAGCTCGGGGACTAGTTTTCGCAATGAGCAGTTCTTC. Its translation is CASSSGTSFRNEQFF.